Following are 11 T cell receptor beta chains from one sample sequenced in a study of T-cell reconstitution after alpha-beta-depleted transplantation in children. Preparation of the TCRbeta library involved a method that used unique molecular identifiers. Each CDR3 protein is one row after TCRdb ran MiXCR on the PCR reads. The sample holds approximately 640,000 distinct CDR3 sequences, around 16% seen once. The input for sequencing was PBMCs from the stem cell graft donor, taken from the stem cell graft. The origin of the receptors is a human donor who donated a stem cell graft to a child with acute myeloid leukemia.

This sequence joins TRBV7-9 and TRBJ1-1, with D possibly TRBD1 on 5 matching bases. The germline V gene encodes CDR1 SEHNR and CDR2 FQNEAQ (reference sequence). Trimming shortened V by 7 bases and J by 1 base, and 10 bases separated the two germline ends. The CDR3 totals 13 residues. The CDR3 loop is CASTPGTNTEAFF. CDR3 sequence (DNA): TGTGCCAGCACCCCGGGGACGAACACTGAAGCTTTCTTT.

This clonotype was found many times. The chain uses TRBV29-1 and TRBJ2-6; D perhaps matches TRBD1 (5 bases). Germline CDR1 and CDR2: SQVTM and ANQGSEA. Trimming removed 1 base at V and 1 base at J, with 8 bases between. The CDR3 runs 15 residues. The CDR3 reads CSVEGAGSGANVLTF. DNA for the CDR3: TGCAGCGTTGAAGGGGCAGGGTCTGGGGCCAACGTCCTGACTTTC.

This clonotype was seen many times. The gene calls are TRBV12-3 or TRBV12-4 and TRBJ2-1; D possibly corresponds to TRBD1 (6 bases). The ends were cut back, 10 bases at V and 6 bases at J, with 13 bases in the middle. This CDR3 contains 12 residues. The CDR3 region has the DNA TGTGCCACTCACAGGGACGGCAATGAGCAGTTCTTC. It encodes CATHRDGNEQFF.

This clonotype was counted ten times or more. The gene calls are TRBV20-1 and TRBJ1-6, with 9 bases lining up with TRBD1. V lost 5 bases, J lost 5 bases, and 10 bases stayed unmatched. Germline CDR1 and CDR2: DFQATT and SNEGSKA (reference sequence). There are 16 residues in the CDR3. In DNA form, the CDR3 reads TGCAGTGCTCCCGATACAGGGGGCTTGCATAATTCACCCCTCCACTTT. Encoded protein: CSAPDTGGLHNSPLHF.

The rearrangement joins TRBV12-3 or TRBV12-4 to TRBJ1-4; D remains unclear. This CDR3 contains 14 residues. V gave up 4 bases and J gave up 8 bases, with 14 bases separating them. The CDR3 region is CASSSVRIKEKLFF. The CDR3, as DNA: TGTGCCAGCAGTTCGGTCAGGATTAAGGAAAAACTGTTTTTT.

This clonotype was observed a few times. CDR3 sequence reads: CASSQDNRGVADTQYF. The CDR3 region has the DNA TGCGCCAGCAGCCAAGATAACAGGGGAGTGGCAGATACGCAGTATTTT. This sequence joins TRBV4-3 and TRBJ2-3; 7 bases line up with TRBD1. V lost 0 bases and J lost 4; bases outside the gene matches: 7. This CDR3 has 16 residues. Germline V gene data show CDR1 as LGHNA and CDR2 as YSLEER.

J is TRBJ1-5 and V is TRBV20-1; TRBD1 matches at 9 bases. The trim removed 3 bases at V and 7 bases at J, leaving 10 bases unmatched. Germline-derived CDR1 and CDR2 are DFQATT and SNEGSKA (reference sequence). This CDR3 is built from 15 residues. The CDR3 is CSASSGQGRRQPQHF. CDR3 sequence (DNA): TGCAGTGCTAGCTCTGGACAGGGGAGAAGGCAGCCCCAGCATTTT.

The chain carries TRBV5-4 and TRBJ1-1; possible D gene TRBD1, 5 bases. The CDR3 extends over 15 amino acids. Deletions cut 2 bases from V and 4 bases from J, with 15 bases between. The germline V gene has CDR1 SGHNT and CDR2 YYREEE (reference sequence). The chain's CDR3 is CASSFGWGRSTEAFF. The CDR3 DNA sequence: TGTGCCAGCAGCTTTGGATGGGGACGGAGCACTGAAGCTTTCTTT.

This clonotype has just a few counts. This chain uses TRBV7-9 with TRBJ2-1, with a tentative D call TRBD1 (6 bases). Trimming shortened V by 7 bases and J by 2 bases, and 9 bases separated the two germline ends. Germline loops: CDR1 SEHNR, CDR2 FQNEAQ (reference sequence). The CDR3 has 13 amino acids. The CDR3 sequence: CASKDSTYNEQFF. The CDR3 bases are TGTGCCAGCAAGGACAGTACCTACAATGAGCAGTTCTTC.

Details on this clonotype: A much bigger clone sits one base away, suggesting this may be a read error. The rearrangement links TRBV24-1 to TRBJ1-4, with 8 positions matching TRBD1. Germline CDR1 and CDR2: KGHDR and SFDVKD. This CDR3 contains 14 residues. CDR3 protein: CATSESATGGKLLF. As DNA, the CDR3 is TGTGCCACCAGTGAGTCCGCAACAGGGGGAAAACTGCTTTTT.

There are many counts of this clonotype. The chain uses TRBV7-3 and TRBJ2-5, with 7 bases lining up with TRBD2. CDR3 length: 15 amino acids. CDR1 SGHTA and CDR2 FQGTGA come from the germline V gene. The V and J ends lost 5 bases and 0 bases, in that order; junction bases with no gene match: 6. The CDR3 sequence: CASSLGGWYQETQYF. CDR3 nucleotides: TGTGCCAGCAGCCTGGGAGGGTGGTACCAAGAGACCCAGTACTTC.